This is a list of T cell receptor beta chains from one sample in a study of early T cells in non-severe SARS-CoV-2 infection. TCRdb ran MiXCR on the 5' RACE reads and lists one entry per CDR3 protein. The table lists more than 80,000 distinct CDR3 sequences, 11% of them singletons, with around 5% in the top ten. The sequencing sample was made of whole blood. These receptors were obtained from an adult who was a healthcare worker with PCR-confirmed SARS-CoV-2 infection or an uninfected control (not recorded which). Each CDR3 is given with its conserved first and last residue. The order of the fields is V gene, CDR3 length, J gene, CDR3 protein.

V gene: TRBV6-1
CDR3 length: 16
J gene: TRBJ2-7
CDR3 protein: CASSEGKKDKVYEQYF

V gene: TRBV3-1
CDR3 length: 15
J gene: TRBJ2-1
CDR3 protein: CASRPSGRAYNEQFF

V gene: TRBV29-1
CDR3 length: 13
J gene: TRBJ2-2
CDR3 protein: CSGTGPGGGELFF

V gene: TRBV19
CDR3 length: 11
J gene: TRBJ1-5
CDR3 protein: CAAGQNQPQHF

V gene: TRBV11-2
CDR3 length: 14
J gene: TRBJ2-5
CDR3 protein: CASSLGRTAETQYF

V gene: TRBV6-5
CDR3 length: 12
J gene: TRBJ1-1
CDR3 protein: CASSNMNTEAFF

V gene: TRBV20-1
CDR3 length: 12
J gene: TRBJ2-5
CDR3 protein: CSARSRRETQYF

V gene: TRBV29-1
CDR3 length: 15
J gene: TRBJ2-1
CDR3 protein: CSVVGARGPSDEQFF

V gene: TRBV20-1
CDR3 length: 12
J gene: TRBJ2-1
CDR3 protein: CSSWDLDNEQFF

V gene: TRBV7-2
CDR3 length: 13
J gene: TRBJ2-2
CDR3 protein: CASRSINTGELFF

V gene: TRBV27
CDR3 length: 13
J gene: TRBJ1-1
CDR3 protein: CASKVTVNTEAFF

V gene: TRBV18
CDR3 length: 13
J gene: TRBJ2-7
CDR3 protein: CASSPPSFYEQYF

V gene: TRBV20-1
CDR3 length: 14
J gene: TRBJ2-5
CDR3 protein: CSARDPRKTETQYF

V gene: TRBV4-2
CDR3 length: 14
J gene: TRBJ2-4
CDR3 protein: CASSQEDPQGIQYF

V gene: TRBV5-1
CDR3 length: 12
J gene: TRBJ2-3
CDR3 protein: CASRSRTDTQYF

V gene: TRBV20-1
CDR3 length: 16
J gene: TRBJ2-1
CDR3 protein: CSARDRRGGFYNEQFF

V gene: TRBV20-1
CDR3 length: 12
J gene: TRBJ1-1
CDR3 protein: CSAPDTTSEAFF

V gene: TRBV20-1
CDR3 length: 14
J gene: TRBJ1-1
CDR3 protein: CSAISTTGGAEAFF

V gene: TRBV28
CDR3 length: 15
J gene: TRBJ2-4
CDR3 protein: CASRRDRGTKNIQYF

V gene: TRBV29-1
CDR3 length: 14
J gene: TRBJ2-2
CDR3 protein: CSVDSDRVEGELFF

V gene: TRBV7-9
CDR3 length: 15
J gene: TRBJ1-5
CDR3 protein: CASSSGTGSNQPQHF

V gene: TRBV20-1
CDR3 length: 14
J gene: TRBJ2-5
CDR3 protein: CSARGRRGQETQYF

V gene: TRBV7-9
CDR3 length: 14
J gene: TRBJ2-7
CDR3 protein: CASSLAGVNYEQYF

V gene: TRBV6-4
CDR3 length: 14
J gene: TRBJ2-1
CDR3 protein: CASLDRGLFSEQFF

V gene: TRBV13
CDR3 length: 13
J gene: TRBJ2-1
CDR3 protein: CASSITPYNEQFF